This T cell receptor (beta chain) was documented in a study of blood T cell repertoires in COVID-19. Study information: PBMCs, B-cell-depleted T cells, or T cells were the source of the cDNA or gDNA that made up the material.

In the original analysis: Reference gene primer amplification gave nucleated cell count estimates. Profiled with immunoSEQ multiplex PCR; TCRdb holds only in-frame clones, not every one. V and J calls and clone size are copied from that table; D and trimming were computed from the DNA. The sample includes roughly 300,000 clones, 88% of them seen just once. The sequence was obtained from a man aged 18 to 29 with active or convalescent COVID-19. The sample comprised peripheral blood.

The CDR3 coding sequence is TGTGCCATCAGTGACGGGTCAGGGGGCCTGAACACTGAAGCTTTCTTT. Translating gives CAISDGSGGLNTEAFF. The rearrangement links TRBV10-3 to TRBJ1-1; TRBD1 matches at 8 bases. The germline V gene encodes CDR1 ENHRY and CDR2 SYGVKD. V shed 3 bases, J shed 0 bases, and the junction held 6 bases outside the gene matches. The CDR3 runs to 16 residues.